These T cell receptor beta chains were read from a single sample in a study of blood T cell repertoires in COVID-19. Profiling relied on immunoSEQ multiplex PCR, and the TCRdb table lists in-frame clones only, not all of them. This sample has under 150,000 clones, with roughly four fifths found just once. Sequencing used PBMCs or T cells enriched from blood (not recorded which). The receptors were gathered from a man between 25 and 39 years old who had recovered from COVID-19. Each CDR3 is given without its conserved first and last residue.

V	J	CDR3
TRBV5-1	TRBJ2-5	ASSYLAGGNQETQY
TRBV19	TRBJ2-2	ASRETGVRNTGELF
TRBV5-1	TRBJ1-1	ASSLSPVMNTEAF
TRBV27	TRBJ1-2	ASSWTGSGGYT
TRBV6-1	TRBJ2-3	ASSEGVMVGGDTDTQY
TRBV19	TRBJ1-1	ASSVAVNTEAF
TRBV12-5	TRBJ1-5	ASGLGQGSNQPQH
TRBV7-8	TRBJ1-1	ASSLTGGARDTEAF
TRBV6-5	TRBJ2-1	ASSNMYNEQF
TRBV18	TRBJ1-3	ASSAGQKTSGNTIY
TRBV2	TRBJ2-4	ASAPGQGATLAKNIQY
TRBV19	TRBJ1-5	ASSSHQGISNQPQH
TRBV5-1	TRBJ1-2	ASSSPATGDYGYT
TRBV28	TRBJ1-5	ASLETGYNNQPQH
TRBV27	TRBJ2-4	ASSLSVAGGYLSPRAKNIQY
TRBV4-2	TRBJ1-2	ASSQDRNTDYGYT
TRBV28	TRBJ1-3	ASSSTGAGNTIY
TRBV5-6	TRBJ2-2	ASSLGHRTATGELF
TRBV11-1	TRBJ2-5	ASSGERERQETQY
TRBV7-9	TRBJ2-2	ASSFPSGGRFVGELF
TRBV10-3	TRBJ2-7	AISSPGQGSYEQY
TRBV11-3	TRBJ2-1	ASSFSLKESGLAVDEQF
TRBV5-1	TRBJ1-2	ASSQTGGNYGYT
TRBV10-3	TRBJ2-5	AISGDWTSGRQETQY
TRBV19	TRBJ1-2	ASSIEQGVDGYT
TRBV13	TRBJ1-1	ASSLGSYPGTGNTEAF
TRBV10-1	TRBJ1-6	ASSESYSRTGNSPLH
TRBV11-2	TRBJ1-1	ASSLNLGQGRMNTEAF
TRBV7-2	TRBJ1-1	ASSNQVNTEAF
TRBV6-5	TRBJ1-2	ASNPTGASYGYT
TRBV19	TRBJ2-5	ASSWGTGEPHQETQY
TRBV5-1	TRBJ2-7	ASSLEGGAGGGGEQY
TRBV2	TRBJ2-1	ASSAGLAYNEQF
TRBV2	TRBJ1-1	ASSEYWNTEAF
TRBV19	TRBJ1-5	ASSAPHRGYNQPQH
TRBV2	TRBJ2-2	ASTPIPTVRGNTGELF
TRBV19	TRBJ1-2	ASSIDGGYYGYT
TRBV19	TRBJ2-3	ASSMASGGYRY
TRBV3-1/TRBV3-2	TRBJ2-2	ASSLSGGTLLIGELF
TRBV2	TRBJ1-1	ASREDRAEAF
TRBV19	TRBJ1-6	ASSIWGANSPLH
TRBV5-6	TRBJ1-6	ASSSGFLGSYNSPLH
TRBV23-1	TRBJ2-2	ASSPEDSNTGELF
TRBV29-1	TRBJ2-5	SVSRNVQETQY
TRBV5-5	TRBJ2-3	ASSLRVAGQGYTDTQY
TRBV4-1	TRBJ1-4	ASSPILRQGYEKLF
TRBV5-4	TRBJ2-1	ASSVDGGSGGYNEQF
TRBV27	TRBJ2-1	ASSTSRGPSGSYNEQF
TRBV6-4	TRBJ1-3	ASSDYTHPTGSGNTIY
TRBV6-5	TRBJ1-4	ASSYSQGKGEKLF
TRBV5-1	TRBJ1-5	ASSPGTGRQPQH
TRBV6-5	TRBJ2-1	ASRAGGPYNEQF
TRBV18	TRBJ2-6	ASSPQGAASGANVLT
TRBV4-1	TRBJ2-7	ASSRDTTGTGLGQY